The clone carrying this T cell receptor (beta chain) was picked up one time. Germline loops: CDR1 MNHEY, CDR2 SVGAGI. Trimming took off 7 bases at V and 5 bases at J, with 20 bases between the two ends. This CDR3 is 15 amino acids long. These data come from a study of technical replicates of blood from a handful of donors. Clones were read by immunoSEQ multiplex PCR, and TCRdb kept only the in-frame ones, dropping some. The profile covers 82,000 or so clones, with roughly 95% appearing a single time and approximately 0.39% taken by the ten largest. This chain connects TRBV6-5 to TRBJ1-1; D not resolved. The origin of this receptor is a human donor in good health. What was sequenced was T cells isolated from PBMCs. CDR3 loop: CASNPAGSGGTEAFF. CDR3 nucleotides: TGTGCCAGCAACCCTGCAGGATCAGGAGGGACTGAAGCTTTCTTT.